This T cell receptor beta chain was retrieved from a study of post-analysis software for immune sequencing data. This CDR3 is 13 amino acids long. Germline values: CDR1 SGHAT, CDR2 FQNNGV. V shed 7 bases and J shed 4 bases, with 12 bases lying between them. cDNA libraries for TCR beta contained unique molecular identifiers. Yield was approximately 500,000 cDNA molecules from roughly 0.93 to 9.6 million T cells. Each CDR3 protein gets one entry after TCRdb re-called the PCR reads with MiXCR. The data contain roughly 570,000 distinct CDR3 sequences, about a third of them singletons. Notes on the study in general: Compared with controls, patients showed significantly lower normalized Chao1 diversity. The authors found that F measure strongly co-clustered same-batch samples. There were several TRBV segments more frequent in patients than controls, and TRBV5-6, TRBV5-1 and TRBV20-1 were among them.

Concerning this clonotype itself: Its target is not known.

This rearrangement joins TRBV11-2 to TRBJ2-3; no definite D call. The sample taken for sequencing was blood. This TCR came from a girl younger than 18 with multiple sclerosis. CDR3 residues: CASTQREADTQYF. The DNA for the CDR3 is TGTGCCAGCACCCAGCGTGAGGCAGATACGCAGTATTTT.